These T cell receptor beta chains were read from a single sample in a study of spatial heterogeneity in lung cancer. TCRdb fed the 5' RACE reads into MiXCR, producing one record per CDR3 protein. The sample shows more than 15,000 distinct CDR3 sequences, 5.5% to 7% of them seen only once. This sample comprised PBMCs, obtained at follow-up. Receptors were obtained from a male donor with early-stage non-small cell lung cancer. CDR3s include the opening cysteine and the closing phenylalanine or tryptophan. The D gene is left open where the match is weak. Clone size is given for some rows only: seen once, a few or many times, or a class if the clone is expanded.

d_gene: NA
j_gene: TRBJ1-1
v_gene: TRBV5-6
abundance: many
CDR3nt: TGTGCCAGCAGCTTGCCGGGATACAGGAACACTGAAGCTTTCTTT
CDR3aa: CASSLPGYRNTEAFF

d_gene: NA
j_gene: TRBJ2-3
v_gene: TRBV6-5
abundance: NA
CDR3nt: TGTGCCAGCAGTTCCCCGGACGATCCAGATACGCAGTATTTT
CDR3aa: CASSSPDDPDTQYF

d_gene: NA
j_gene: TRBJ2-5
v_gene: TRBV5-4
abundance: many
CDR3nt: TGTGCCAGCAGCCCTGGACAGCAAGAGACCCAGTACTTC
CDR3aa: CASSPGQQETQYF

d_gene: TRBD2
j_gene: TRBJ2-7
v_gene: TRBV11-3
abundance: many
CDR3nt: TGTGCCAGCAGCCAACTAGCGGGAGCAACCTACGAGCAGTACTTC
CDR3aa: CASSQLAGATYEQYF

d_gene: TRBD1
j_gene: TRBJ1-3
v_gene: TRBV5-1
abundance: few
CDR3nt: TGCGCCAGCAGCCCCCGGACAGGGGGAAACACCATATATTTT
CDR3aa: CASSPRTGGNTIYF

d_gene: NA
j_gene: TRBJ1-1
v_gene: TRBV6-1
abundance: NA
CDR3nt: TGTGCCAGCAGTACCCGAGGGGGGGTGAACACTGAAGCTTTCTTT
CDR3aa: CASSTRGGVNTEAFF

d_gene: NA
j_gene: TRBJ1-5
v_gene: TRBV7-8
abundance: many
CDR3nt: TGTGCCAGCAGCCCACGGACTCAGGCTGTCGGGGCCCAGCATTTT
CDR3aa: CASSPRTQAVGAQHF

d_gene: TRBD2
j_gene: TRBJ2-5
v_gene: TRBV5-1
abundance: many
CDR3nt: TGCGCCAGCAGCCCCGGACTAGCGGGAGTGGGGTACCAAGAGACCCAGTACTTC
CDR3aa: CASSPGLAGVGYQETQYF

d_gene: NA
j_gene: TRBJ1-2
v_gene: TRBV28
abundance: once
CDR3nt: TGTGCCAGCGGTAGGGGGACTCGGTATGGCTACACCTTC
CDR3aa: CASGRGTRYGYTF

d_gene: NA
j_gene: TRBJ1-1
v_gene: TRBV18
abundance: many
CDR3nt: TGTGCCAGCTCTCCCTCGTCGGGGCGAGGGGGGAACACTGAAGCTTTCTTT
CDR3aa: CASSPSSGRGGNTEAFF

d_gene: TRBD2
j_gene: TRBJ2-1
v_gene: TRBV5-1
abundance: medium-sized
CDR3nt: TGCGCCAGCAGCTTGGGACTAGCGGACAATGAGCAGTTCTTC
CDR3aa: CASSLGLADNEQFF

d_gene: NA
j_gene: TRBJ1-2
v_gene: TRBV6-1
abundance: many
CDR3nt: TGTGCCAGCAGTGAAGTCACGGTGGGGGAGTCCTATGGCTACACCTTC
CDR3aa: CASSEVTVGESYGYTF

d_gene: TRBD1
j_gene: TRBJ2-2
v_gene: TRBV5-1
abundance: many
CDR3nt: TGCGCCAGCAGCTCCTTGACAGGGCCACACACCGGGGAGCTGTTTTTT
CDR3aa: CASSSLTGPHTGELFF

d_gene: TRBD2
j_gene: TRBJ2-1
v_gene: TRBV5-8
abundance: few
CDR3nt: TGTGCCAGCAGCTTGGAGGTTGGGCTAGCGGACTCCTACAATGAGCAGTTCTTC
CDR3aa: CASSLEVGLADSYNEQFF

d_gene: TRBD1
j_gene: TRBJ1-5
v_gene: TRBV28
abundance: many
CDR3nt: TGTGCCAGCAGTTTGGGGACAGGACCCAATCAGCCCCAGCATTTT
CDR3aa: CASSLGTGPNQPQHF

d_gene: NA
j_gene: TRBJ1-2
v_gene: TRBV28
abundance: many
CDR3nt: TGTGCCAGCAGTTTACCAGGGGACGGCTATGGCTACACCTTC
CDR3aa: CASSLPGDGYGYTF

d_gene: TRBD1
j_gene: TRBJ2-7
v_gene: TRBV5-4
abundance: NA
CDR3nt: TGTGCCAGCAGACCTTGGACAGGAGCTTACGAGCAGTACTTC
CDR3aa: CASRPWTGAYEQYF

d_gene: NA
j_gene: TRBJ2-2
v_gene: TRBV6-5
abundance: many
CDR3nt: TGTGCCAGCAGTTACTCGACTGGCGGGGAGCTGTTTTTT
CDR3aa: CASSYSTGGELFF

d_gene: TRBD1
j_gene: TRBJ1-2
v_gene: TRBV3-1
abundance: many
CDR3nt: TGTGCCAGCAGCCTCTGGACAGGGGGTGGCTACACCTTC
CDR3aa: CASSLWTGGGYTF

d_gene: NA
j_gene: TRBJ2-3
v_gene: TRBV2
abundance: many
CDR3nt: TGTGCCAGCAGACGGGACCTGCAGGATACGCAGTATTTT
CDR3aa: CASRRDLQDTQYF

d_gene: NA
j_gene: TRBJ2-5
v_gene: TRBV5-5
abundance: many
CDR3nt: TGTGCCAGCAGCTTTTCGGGAGAGACCCAGTACTTC
CDR3aa: CASSFSGETQYF

d_gene: TRBD1
j_gene: TRBJ2-3
v_gene: TRBV2
abundance: few
CDR3nt: TGTGCCAGCAGTGAACAGGGACAGGGGGCAGATACGCAGTATTTT
CDR3aa: CASSEQGQGADTQYF

d_gene: TRBD1
j_gene: TRBJ1-1
v_gene: TRBV4-2
abundance: many
CDR3nt: TGTGCCAGCAGCCAGGGACAGGGGATGAACACTGAAGCTTTCTTT
CDR3aa: CASSQGQGMNTEAFF